This paragraph covers one TCR beta chain sequence. Its antigen remains unidentified. The source of the sample is a study of tissue T cells after allogeneic stem cell transplantation. Here immunoSEQ multiplex PCR was the method, and the copy in TCRdb shows in-frame clones only, minus some. The profile shows 9,500 to 10,000 clones, approximately 65% of them singletons. From germline, CDR1 is MNHEY and CDR2 SVGEGT. The CDR3 is made up of 14 amino acids. Trimming took 6 bases from V and 2 from J; bases not matched to a gene: 7. Study conclusions and caveats: Only a limited share of tissue TCRs appeared in blood or spleen. TCR repertoires tracked anatomic similarity, regardless of disease or transplant status.

Non-transplant comparator patients with other cancers had at least five gastrointestinal samples and no known gastrointestinal disease. V usage is TRBV6-2 or TRBV6-3 and J usage is TRBJ2-7; 7 nucleotides match TRBD1. The sequencing used tissue from the stomach, collected at autopsy. This TCR derives from a male donor at least 60 years old with lung cancer. The CDR3 nucleotides are TGTGCCAGCAGCCAGGGACAGCGAACCTACGAGCAGTACTTC. It yields the protein CASSQGQRTYEQYF.